The 15 T cell receptor beta chains below were found in one sample sequenced in a study of cytomegalovirus exposure and HLA in healthy donors. The PCR employed 60 Vbeta primers together with 13 Jbeta primers. Generated by immunoSEQ multiplex PCR, the TCRdb table keeps only in-frame clones and is missing some. The sample yields about 160,000 clones, roughly 85% seen once. The sample was PBMCs. The receptor source for this set is a man between 18 and 35 years old in good health and CMV-seropositive.

This clone was found once. The chain is built from TRBV19 and TRBJ1-5; 11 bases fit TRBD1. V was clipped by 6 bases and J by 3 bases; unmatched bases: 10. There are 17 residues in the CDR3. From germline, CDR1 is LNHDA and CDR2 SQIVND (reference sequence). The CDR3: CASSPEDRGQDNQPQHF. The CDR3 region has the DNA TGTGCCAGTAGCCCCGAGGACAGGGGGCAGGACAATCAGCCCCAGCATTTT.

Regarding this clone: Other DNA sequences in the sample encode the same CDR3. The chain uses TRBV28 and TRBJ2-7, with TRBD2 matching over 8 bases. The ends lost 5 bases at V and 3 bases at J; junction bases unmatched: 0. Germline CDR1 and CDR2: MDHEN and SYDVKM. The CDR3 totals 12 residues. The CDR3 DNA sequence: TGTGCCAGCAGTAGCGGGGGCTACGAGCAGTACTTC. This encodes CASSSGGYEQYF.

The chain joins TRBV9 to TRBJ1-3; a weak D match, TRBD1 (5 bases). CDR1 SGDLS and CDR2 YYNGEE come from the germline V gene. Trimming took 0 bases from V and 4 from J, leaving 17 bases between them. CDR3 length: 17 amino acids. CDR3 coding DNA: TGTGCCAGCAGCGTAGAGAGTCAGGGAAGACGCGGAAACACCATATATTTT. This gives the protein CASSVESQGRRGNTIYF.

CDR3 sequence (DNA): TGTGCCAGCAGCCACGTATTAGGGGGCACTGAAGCTTTCTTT. It encodes CASSHVLGGTEAFF. The chain recombines TRBV7-9 with TRBJ1-1; D is perhaps TRBD1 (6 bases). Between the trimmed V and J ends, which lost 5 bases and 4 bases, there was a span of 14 bases. Looked up from germline, CDR1 is SEHNR and CDR2 is FQNEAQ (reference sequence). The CDR3 runs to 14 residues.

The chain combines TRBV29-1 with TRBJ1-1; D unclear. Germline CDR1 reads SQVTM; CDR2 reads ANQGSEA. The germline V and J ends were trimmed by 6 bases and 4 bases, with 12 bases remaining between them. CDR3 length equals 12 residues. The CDR3 sequence is CSVEPGATEAFF. The DNA for the CDR3 is TGCAGCGTAGAACCGGGAGCCACTGAAGCTTTCTTT.

The V gene is TRBV19, the J gene TRBJ2-1; 10 nucleotides match TRBD2. V dropped 3 bases and J dropped 6; count of bases not matched to a gene: 2. Germline CDR1 reads LNHDA; CDR2 reads SQIVND (reference sequence). This CDR3 has 14 residues. CDR3 nucleotide sequence: TGTGCCAGTAGTATCGTAGCGGGAGGCAATGAGCAGTTCTTC. It specifies CASSIVAGGNEQFF.

This clone was counted between two and nine times. This rearrangement joins TRBV5-1 to TRBJ1-1; maybe TRBD1 (6 bases). The CDR3 extends over 14 amino acids. V was pared by 6 bases and J by 1 base, with 13 bases between. Germline CDR1 SGHRS, CDR2 YFSETQ. Here the CDR3 reads CASTQGSRNTEAFF. CDR3 in DNA: TGCGCCAGCACTCAGGGGAGTCGGAACACTGAAGCTTTCTTT.

The chain employs TRBV10-2 and TRBJ2-1; tentative D call: TRBD1 (6 bases). CDR1 and CDR2 from the germline V gene are WSHSY and SAAADI. V was pared by 6 bases and J by 8 bases, with 11 bases between. This CDR3 spans 12 amino acids. CDR3 DNA sequence: TGCGCCAGCAGGGGGGCCATCGATGAGCAGTTCTTC. It is translated as CASRGAIDEQFF.

This chain connects TRBV2 to TRBJ2-7, with TRBD2 matching 11 bases. Germline CDR1 and CDR2: SNHLY and FYNNEI. The CDR3 loop spans 14 amino acids. Trimming cost V 3 bases and J 7 bases; bases outside gene matches: 5. CDR3 in amino acids: CASSEASGRNEQYF. The CDR3 DNA follows: TGTGCCAGCAGTGAGGCTAGCGGGAGGAATGAGCAGTACTTC.

The J gene is TRBJ1-1, the V gene TRBV28, with 10 nucleotides matching TRBD1. The germline V gene encodes CDR1 MDHEN and CDR2 SYDVKM. The CDR3 contains 16 residues. V was clipped by 5 bases and J by 11 bases; unmatched bases: 17. The CDR3 bases are TGTGCCAGCAGTCCCGGACAGGGGGTAGGAATTCTCTCCGCTTTCTTT. This codes for CASSPGQGVGILSAFF.

The V gene is TRBV6-4, the J gene TRBJ2-3; tentative D call: TRBD2 (6 bases). The CDR3 has 14 amino acids. Germline V gene data show CDR1 as MRHNA and CDR2 as SNTAGT. Trimming removed 0 bases at V and 5 bases at J, with 9 bases between. The CDR3: CASSDSGGGDTQYF. In nucleotides, the CDR3 is TGTGCCAGCAGTGACTCCGGGGGTGGAGATACGCAGTATTTT.

This chain uses TRBV29-1 with TRBJ1-5, with D unclear. The CDR3 is made up of 15 amino acids. Germline V gene data show CDR1 as SQVTM and CDR2 as ANQGSEA. Trimming shortened V by 5 bases and J by 2 bases, and 16 bases separated the two germline ends. The DNA of the CDR3 is TGCAGCGTTCGAGAGGGATCGAGTGGCAATCAGCCCCAGCATTTT. Its translation is CSVREGSSGNQPQHF.

The chain has TRBV27 and TRBJ2-3; D is possibly TRBD2 (7 bases). The CDR3 consists of 14 residues. Germline CDR1 MNHEY, CDR2 SMNVEV (reference sequence). V dropped 5 bases and J dropped 6 bases, with 15 bases sitting between them. The CDR3 protein is CASSVGGAWDTQYF. Here the CDR3 DNA reads TGTGCCAGCAGTGTTGGGGGGGCCTGGGATACGCAGTATTTT.

The table lists this clone with a few counts. J is TRBJ1-2 and V is TRBV28, with D possibly being TRBD1 (5 bases). The V gene lost 2 bases and the J gene lost 5 bases, with 12 bases spanning the gap. Germline V CDR1 and CDR2: MDHEN, SYDVKM. CDR3 length: 14 residues. The CDR3: CASSLGQGSYGYTF. The DNA for the CDR3 is TGTGCCAGCAGTTTAGGTCAGGGATCTTATGGCTACACCTTC.

This chain uses TRBV4-1 with TRBJ2-3; D may be TRBD2 (7 bases). The V gene's germline CDR1 is MGHRA and CDR2 YSYEKL. CDR3 length: 15 residues. V was trimmed by 8 bases and J by 2 bases, leaving 17 bases between them. In DNA, the CDR3 is TGCGCCAGCGGTCTGGGGGGGCGGTCCACAGATACGCAGTATTTT. Protein product: CASGLGGRSTDTQYF.